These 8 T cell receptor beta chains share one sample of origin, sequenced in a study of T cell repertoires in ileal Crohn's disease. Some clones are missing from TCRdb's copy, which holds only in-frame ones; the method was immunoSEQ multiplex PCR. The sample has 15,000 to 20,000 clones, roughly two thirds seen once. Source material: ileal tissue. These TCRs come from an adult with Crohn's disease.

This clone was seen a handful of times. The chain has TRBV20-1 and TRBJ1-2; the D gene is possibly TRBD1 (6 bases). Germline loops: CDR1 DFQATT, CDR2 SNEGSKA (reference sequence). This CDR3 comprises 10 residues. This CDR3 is CRPDDRGYTF. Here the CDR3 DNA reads TGCAGACCGGACGACAGGGGCTACACCTTC.

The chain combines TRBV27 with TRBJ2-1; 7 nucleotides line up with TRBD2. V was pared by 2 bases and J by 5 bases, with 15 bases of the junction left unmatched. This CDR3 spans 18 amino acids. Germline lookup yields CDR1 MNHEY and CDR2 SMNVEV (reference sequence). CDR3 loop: CASSLIGAGEAVHNEQFF. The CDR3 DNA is TGTGCCAGCAGTTTAATTGGGGCGGGAGAGGCAGTGCACAATGAGCAGTTCTTC.

The CDR3 sequence: CASSRGRGNQPQHF. In DNA form, the CDR3 reads TGTGCCAGCAGCCGTGGCAGGGGCAATCAGCCCCAGCATTTT. This rearrangement joins TRBV7-2 to TRBJ1-5, with D possibly being TRBD1 (5 bases). With 5 bases removed from V and 2 bases from J, the gap between germline ends came to 10 bases. The CDR3 has 14 residues. Germline V CDR1 and CDR2: SGHTA, FQGNSA. Complete variable domain (other parts from reference TRBV7-2 and TRBJ1-5): GAGVSQSPSNKVTEKGKDVELRCDPISGHTALYWYRQSLGQGLEFLIYFQGNSAPDKSGLPSDRFSAERTGGSVSTLTIQRTQQEDSAVYLCASSRGRGNQPQHFGDGTRLSIL.

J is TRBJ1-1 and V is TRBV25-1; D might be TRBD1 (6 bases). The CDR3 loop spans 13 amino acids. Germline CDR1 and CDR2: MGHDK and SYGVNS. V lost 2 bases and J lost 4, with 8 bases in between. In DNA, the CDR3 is TGTGCCAGCAGTGAACAGACAGGCACTGAAGCTTTCTTT. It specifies CASSEQTGTEAFF.

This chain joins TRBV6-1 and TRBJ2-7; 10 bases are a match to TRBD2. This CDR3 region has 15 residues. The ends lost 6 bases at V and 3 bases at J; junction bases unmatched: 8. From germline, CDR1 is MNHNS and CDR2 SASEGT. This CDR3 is CASSLRTSGHYEQYF. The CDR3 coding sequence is TGTGCCAGCAGCCTACGGACTAGCGGACACTACGAGCAGTACTTC.

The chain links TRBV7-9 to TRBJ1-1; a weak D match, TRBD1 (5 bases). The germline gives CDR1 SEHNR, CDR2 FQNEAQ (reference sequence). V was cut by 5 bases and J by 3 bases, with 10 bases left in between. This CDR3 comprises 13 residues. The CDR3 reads CASSPPGDTEAFF. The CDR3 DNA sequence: TGTGCCAGCAGCCCCCCGGGGGACACTGAAGCTTTCTTT.

CDR3: CSVEGPSGSTDTQYF. The CDR3, as DNA: TGCAGCGTTGAGGGCCCTAGCGGAAGCACAGATACGCAGTATTTT. V gene TRBV29-1 combines with J gene TRBJ2-3, with TRBD2 matching over 7 bases. The trim removed 3 bases at V and 0 bases at J, leaving 6 bases unmatched. Germline CDR1 SQVTM, CDR2 ANQGSEA. This CDR3 region has 15 residues.

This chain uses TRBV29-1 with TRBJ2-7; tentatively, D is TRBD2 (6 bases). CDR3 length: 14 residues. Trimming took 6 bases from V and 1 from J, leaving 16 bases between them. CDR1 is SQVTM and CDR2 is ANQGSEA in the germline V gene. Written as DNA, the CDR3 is TGCAGCGTCCGCGGGAAGATAACTTCCTACGAGCAGTACTTC. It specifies CSVRGKITSYEQYF.